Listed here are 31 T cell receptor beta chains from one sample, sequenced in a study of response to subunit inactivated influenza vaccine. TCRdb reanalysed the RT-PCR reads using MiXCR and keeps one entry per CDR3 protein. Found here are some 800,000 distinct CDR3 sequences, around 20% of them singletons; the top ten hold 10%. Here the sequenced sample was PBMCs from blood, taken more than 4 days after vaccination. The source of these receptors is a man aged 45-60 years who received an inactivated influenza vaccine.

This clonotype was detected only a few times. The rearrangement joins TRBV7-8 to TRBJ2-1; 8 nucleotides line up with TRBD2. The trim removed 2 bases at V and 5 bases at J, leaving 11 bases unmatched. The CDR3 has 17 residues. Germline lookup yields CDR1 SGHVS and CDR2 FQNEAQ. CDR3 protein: CASSLFSGGATHNEQFF. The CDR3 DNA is TGTGCCAGCAGCTTATTTTCGGGGGGGGCGACACACAATGAGCAGTTCTTC.

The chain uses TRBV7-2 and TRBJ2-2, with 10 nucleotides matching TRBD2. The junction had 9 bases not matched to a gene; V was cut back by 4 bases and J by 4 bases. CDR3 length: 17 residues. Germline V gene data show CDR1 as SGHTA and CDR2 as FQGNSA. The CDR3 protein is CASSSYSSGSSTGELFF. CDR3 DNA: TGTGCCAGCAGCTCCTACTCTAGCGGGAGCTCCACCGGGGAGCTGTTTTTT. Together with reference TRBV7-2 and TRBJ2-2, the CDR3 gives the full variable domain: GAGVSQSPSNKVTEKGKDVELRCDPISGHTALYWYRQSLGQGLEFLIYFQGNSAPDKSGLPSDRFSAERTGGSVSTLTIQRTQQEDSAVYLCASSSYSSGSSTGELFFGEGSRLTVL.

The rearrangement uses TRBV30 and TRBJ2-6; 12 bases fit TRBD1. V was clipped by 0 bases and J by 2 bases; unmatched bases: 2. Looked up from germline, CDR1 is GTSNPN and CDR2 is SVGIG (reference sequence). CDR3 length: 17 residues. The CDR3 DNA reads TGTGCCTGGAGTGTAGGGACAGGGGGCGCTGGGGCCAACGTCCTGACTTTC. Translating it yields CAWSVGTGGAGANVLTF.

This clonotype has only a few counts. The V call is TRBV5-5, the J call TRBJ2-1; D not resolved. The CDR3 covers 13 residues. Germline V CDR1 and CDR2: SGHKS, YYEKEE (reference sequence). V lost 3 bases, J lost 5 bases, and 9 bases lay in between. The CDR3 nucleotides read TGTGCCAGCAGCTCCCTGATCAACAATGAGCAGTTCTTC. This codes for CASSSLINNEQFF. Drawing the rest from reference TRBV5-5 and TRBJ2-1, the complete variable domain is DAGVTQSPTHLIKTRGQQVTLRCSPISGHKSVSWYQQVLGQGPQFIFQYYEKEERGRGNFPDRFSARQFPNYSSELNVNALLLGDSALYLCASSSLINNEQFFGPGTRLTVL.

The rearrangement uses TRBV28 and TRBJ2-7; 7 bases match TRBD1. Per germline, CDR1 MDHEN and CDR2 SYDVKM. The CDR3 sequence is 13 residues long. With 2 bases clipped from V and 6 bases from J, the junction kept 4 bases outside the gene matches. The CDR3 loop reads CASSLETGFEQYF. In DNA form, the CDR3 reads TGTGCCAGCAGTTTAGAGACAGGGTTCGAGCAGTACTTC.

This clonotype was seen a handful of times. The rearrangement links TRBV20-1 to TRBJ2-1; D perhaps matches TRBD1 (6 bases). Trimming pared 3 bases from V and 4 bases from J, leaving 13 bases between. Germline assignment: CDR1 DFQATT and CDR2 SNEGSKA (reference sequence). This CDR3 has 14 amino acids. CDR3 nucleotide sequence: TGCAGTGCTAGTGAGGGACAAGAGTACAATGAGCAGTTCTTC. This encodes CSASEGQEYNEQFF.

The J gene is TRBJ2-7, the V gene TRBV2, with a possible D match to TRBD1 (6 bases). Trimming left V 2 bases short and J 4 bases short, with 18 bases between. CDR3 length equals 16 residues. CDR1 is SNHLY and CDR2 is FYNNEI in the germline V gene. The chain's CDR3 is CASSEQRGLQGYEQYF. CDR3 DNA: TGTGCCAGCAGTGAACAAAGGGGCCTACAGGGATACGAGCAGTACTTC.

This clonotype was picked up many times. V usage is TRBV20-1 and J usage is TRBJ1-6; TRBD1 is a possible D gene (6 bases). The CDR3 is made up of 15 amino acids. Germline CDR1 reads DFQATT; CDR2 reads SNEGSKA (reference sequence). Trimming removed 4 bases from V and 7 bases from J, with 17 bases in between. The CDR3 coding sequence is TGCAGTGCTAACACGGGGGGCGCGTGGAATTCACCCCTCCACTTT. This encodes CSANTGGAWNSPLHF.

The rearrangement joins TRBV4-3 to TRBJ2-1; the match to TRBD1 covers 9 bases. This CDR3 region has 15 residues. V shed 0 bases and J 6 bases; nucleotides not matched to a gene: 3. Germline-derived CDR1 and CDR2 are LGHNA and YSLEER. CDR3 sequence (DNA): TGCGCCAGCAGCCAAGAGGACAGGGGAGGCAATGAGCAGTTCTTC. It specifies CASSQEDRGGNEQFF.

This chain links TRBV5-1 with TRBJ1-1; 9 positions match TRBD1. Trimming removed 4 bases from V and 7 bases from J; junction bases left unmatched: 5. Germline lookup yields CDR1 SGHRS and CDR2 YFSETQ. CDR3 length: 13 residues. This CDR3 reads CASSTTGGGEAFF. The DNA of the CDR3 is TGCGCCAGCAGCACCACAGGGGGCGGTGAAGCTTTCTTT.

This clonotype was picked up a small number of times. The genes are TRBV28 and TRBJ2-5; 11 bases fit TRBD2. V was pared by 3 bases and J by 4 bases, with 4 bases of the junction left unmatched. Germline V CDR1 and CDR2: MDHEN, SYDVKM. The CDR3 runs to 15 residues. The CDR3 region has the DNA TGTGCCAGCAGTTTTAGCGGGAGGGACGTAGAGACCCAGTACTTC. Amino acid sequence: CASSFSGRDVETQYF.

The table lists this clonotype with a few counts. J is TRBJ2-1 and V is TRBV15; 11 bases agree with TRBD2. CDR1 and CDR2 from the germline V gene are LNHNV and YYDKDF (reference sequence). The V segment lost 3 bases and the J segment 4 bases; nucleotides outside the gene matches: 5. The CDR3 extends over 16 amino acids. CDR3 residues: CATSRETSGAYNEQFF. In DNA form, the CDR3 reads TGTGCCACCAGCAGGGAGACTAGCGGGGCTTACAATGAGCAGTTCTTC. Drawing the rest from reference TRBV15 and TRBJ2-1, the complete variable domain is DAMVIQNPRYQVTQFGKPVTLSCSQTLNHNVMYWYQQKSSQAPKLLFHYYDKDFNNEADTPDNFQSRRPNTSFCFLDIRSPGLGDTAMYLCATSRETSGAYNEQFFGPGTRLTVL.

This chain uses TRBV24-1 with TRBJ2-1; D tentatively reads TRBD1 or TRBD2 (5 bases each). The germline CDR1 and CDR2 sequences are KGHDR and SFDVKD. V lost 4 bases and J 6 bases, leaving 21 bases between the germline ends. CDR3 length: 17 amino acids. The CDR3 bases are TGTGCCACCAGTGAGCTCCAAGGGGACGGCAAAAGCAATGAGCAGTTCTTC. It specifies CATSELQGDGKSNEQFF.

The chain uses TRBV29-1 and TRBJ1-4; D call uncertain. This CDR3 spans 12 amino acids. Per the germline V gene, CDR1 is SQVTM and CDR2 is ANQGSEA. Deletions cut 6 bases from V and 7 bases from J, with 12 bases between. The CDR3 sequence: CSVRPMGEKLFF. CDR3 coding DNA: TGCAGCGTCCGTCCCATGGGTGAAAAACTGTTTTTT.

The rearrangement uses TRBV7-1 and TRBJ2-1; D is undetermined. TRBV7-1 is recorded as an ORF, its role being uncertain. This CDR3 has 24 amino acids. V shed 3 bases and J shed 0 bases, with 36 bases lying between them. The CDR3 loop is CASSSPRARPWLERPQSSYNEQFF. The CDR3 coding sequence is TGTGCCAGCAGCTCCCCCCGGGCGAGACCCTGGTTGGAGAGACCACAAAGCTCCTACAATGAGCAGTTCTTC.

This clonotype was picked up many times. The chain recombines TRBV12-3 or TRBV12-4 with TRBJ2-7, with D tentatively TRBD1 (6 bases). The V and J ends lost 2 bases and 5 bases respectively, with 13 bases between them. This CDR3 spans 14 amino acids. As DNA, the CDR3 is TGTGCCAGCAGTTTATTCAGGGGCGACAACGAGCAGTACTTC. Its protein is CASSLFRGDNEQYF.

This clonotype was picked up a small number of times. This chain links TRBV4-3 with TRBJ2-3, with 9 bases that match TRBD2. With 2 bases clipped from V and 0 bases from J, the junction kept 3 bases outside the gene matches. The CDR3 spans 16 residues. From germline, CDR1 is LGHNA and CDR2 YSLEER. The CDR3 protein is CASSQYSGGSTDTQYF. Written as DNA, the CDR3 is TGCGCCAGCAGCCAATATAGCGGGGGAAGCACAGATACGCAGTATTTT.

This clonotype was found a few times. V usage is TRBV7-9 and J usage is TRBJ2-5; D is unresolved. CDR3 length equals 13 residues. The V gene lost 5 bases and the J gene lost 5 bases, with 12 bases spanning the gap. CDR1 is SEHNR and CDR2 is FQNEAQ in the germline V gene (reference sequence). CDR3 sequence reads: CASSPLNDETQYF. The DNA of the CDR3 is TGTGCCAGCAGCCCCTTGAATGATGAGACCCAGTACTTC.

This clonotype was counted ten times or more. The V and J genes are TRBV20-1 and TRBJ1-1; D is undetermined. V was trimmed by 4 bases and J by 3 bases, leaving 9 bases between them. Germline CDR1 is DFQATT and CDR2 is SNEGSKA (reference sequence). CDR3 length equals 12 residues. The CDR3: CSAILIYTEAFF. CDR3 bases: TGCAGTGCTATACTTATTTACACTGAAGCTTTCTTT.

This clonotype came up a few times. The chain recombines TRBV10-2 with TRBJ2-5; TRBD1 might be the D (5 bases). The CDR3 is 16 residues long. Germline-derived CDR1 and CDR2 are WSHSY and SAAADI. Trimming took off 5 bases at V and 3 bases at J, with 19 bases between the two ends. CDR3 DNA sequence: TGCGCCAGCAGTCGAGTAGGAGACAGTCCGAAAGAGACCCAGTACTTC. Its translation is CASSRVGDSPKETQYF.

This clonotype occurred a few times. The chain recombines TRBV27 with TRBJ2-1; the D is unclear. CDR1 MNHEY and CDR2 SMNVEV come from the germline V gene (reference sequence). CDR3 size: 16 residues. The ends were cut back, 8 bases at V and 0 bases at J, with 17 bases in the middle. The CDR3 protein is CASRTTVWSSYNEQFF. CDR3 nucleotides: TGTGCCAGCCGCACGACGGTTTGGAGCTCCTACAATGAGCAGTTCTTC.

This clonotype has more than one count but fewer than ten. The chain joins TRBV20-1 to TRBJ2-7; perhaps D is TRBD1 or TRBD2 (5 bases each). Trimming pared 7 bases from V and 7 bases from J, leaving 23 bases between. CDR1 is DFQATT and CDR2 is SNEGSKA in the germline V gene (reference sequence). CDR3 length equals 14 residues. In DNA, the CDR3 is TGCAGTGGTCAGCCGGGACGCAGGTCTCGGGAGCAGTACTTC. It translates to CSGQPGRRSREQYF.

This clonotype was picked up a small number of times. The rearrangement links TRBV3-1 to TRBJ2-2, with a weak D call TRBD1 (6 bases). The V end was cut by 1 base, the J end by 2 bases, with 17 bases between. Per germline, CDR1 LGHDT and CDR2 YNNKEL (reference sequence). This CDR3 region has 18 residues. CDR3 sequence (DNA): TGTGCCAGCAGCCAAGTTTACTTCACAGGGAGTAACACCGGGGAGCTGTTTTTT. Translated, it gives CASSQVYFTGSNTGELFF.

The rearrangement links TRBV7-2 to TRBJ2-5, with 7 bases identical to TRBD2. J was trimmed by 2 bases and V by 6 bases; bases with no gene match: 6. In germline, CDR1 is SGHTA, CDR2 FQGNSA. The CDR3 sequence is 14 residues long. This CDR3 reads CASSAGRWQETQYF. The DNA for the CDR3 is TGTGCCAGCAGTGCCGGGAGGTGGCAAGAGACCCAGTACTTC.

The CDR3 DNA is TGCGCCAGCTCCTCTGGGAGTTCAACTAATGAAAAACTGTTTTTT. This codes for CASSSGSSTNEKLFF. The V and J genes are TRBV5-1 and TRBJ1-4; D remains unclear. V lost 7 bases and J 0 bases, leaving 13 bases between the germline ends. This CDR3 has 15 amino acids. Looked up from germline, CDR1 is SGHRS and CDR2 is YFSETQ.

The CDR3 region has the DNA TGTGCCAGCAGTCGGATCCGGGACAGGGGGTACACCGGGGAGCTGTTTTTT. It is translated as CASSRIRDRGYTGELFF. The chain recombines TRBV6-1 with TRBJ2-2; 11 bases map to TRBD1. Germline CDR1 and CDR2: MNHNS and SASEGT. This CDR3 is 17 amino acids long. V gave up 5 bases and J gave up 3 bases; unmatched junction bases: 8.

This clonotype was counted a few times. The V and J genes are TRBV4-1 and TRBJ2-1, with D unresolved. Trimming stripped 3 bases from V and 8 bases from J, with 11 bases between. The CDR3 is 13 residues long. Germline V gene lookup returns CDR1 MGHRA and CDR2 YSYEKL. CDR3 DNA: TGCGCCAGCAGCCAGGGGTCCCGCTATGAGCAGTTCTTC. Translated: CASSQGSRYEQFF.

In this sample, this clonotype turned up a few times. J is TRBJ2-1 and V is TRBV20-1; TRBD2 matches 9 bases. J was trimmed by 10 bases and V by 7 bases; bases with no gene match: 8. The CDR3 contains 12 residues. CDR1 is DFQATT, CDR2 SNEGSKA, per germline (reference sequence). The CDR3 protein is CSVASGTGEQFF. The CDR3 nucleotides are TGCAGTGTGGCTAGCGGGACGGGGGAGCAGTTCTTC.

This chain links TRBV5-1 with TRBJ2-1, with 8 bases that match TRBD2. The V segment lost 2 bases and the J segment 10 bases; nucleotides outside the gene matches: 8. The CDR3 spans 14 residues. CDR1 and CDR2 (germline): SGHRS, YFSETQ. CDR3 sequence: CASSLSGGPREQFF. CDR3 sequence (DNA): TGCGCCAGCAGCTTATCGGGGGGGCCTAGGGAGCAGTTCTTC.

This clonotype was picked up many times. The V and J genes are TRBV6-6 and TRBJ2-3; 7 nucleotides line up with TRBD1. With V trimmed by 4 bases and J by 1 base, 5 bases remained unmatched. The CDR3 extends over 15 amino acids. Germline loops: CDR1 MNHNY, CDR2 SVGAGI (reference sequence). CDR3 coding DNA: TGTGCCAGCAGTTCAACCGGGACAGGCACAGATACGCAGTATTTT. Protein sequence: CASSSTGTGTDTQYF.

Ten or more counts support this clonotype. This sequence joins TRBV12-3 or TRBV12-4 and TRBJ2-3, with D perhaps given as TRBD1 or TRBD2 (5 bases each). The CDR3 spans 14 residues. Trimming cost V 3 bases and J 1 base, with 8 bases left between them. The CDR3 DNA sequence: TGTGCCAGCAGTTTTGAGGGGCGCACAGATACGCAGTATTTT. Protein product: CASSFEGRTDTQYF.